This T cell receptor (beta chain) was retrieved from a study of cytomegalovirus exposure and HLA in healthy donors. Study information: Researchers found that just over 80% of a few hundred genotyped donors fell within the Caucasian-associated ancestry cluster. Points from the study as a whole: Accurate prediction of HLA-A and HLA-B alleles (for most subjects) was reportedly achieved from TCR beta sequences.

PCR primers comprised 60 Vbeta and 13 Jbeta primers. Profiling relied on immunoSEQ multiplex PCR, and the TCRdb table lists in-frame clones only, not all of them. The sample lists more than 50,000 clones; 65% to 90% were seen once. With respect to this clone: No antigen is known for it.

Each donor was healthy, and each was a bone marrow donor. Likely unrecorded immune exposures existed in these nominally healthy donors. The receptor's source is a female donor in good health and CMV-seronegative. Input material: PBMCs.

This CDR3 reads CASSTRGTSTDTQYF. The CDR3 DNA is TGTGCCAGCAGCACGCGGGGGACTAGCACAGATACGCAGTATTTT. The chain has TRBV13 and TRBJ2-3; 7 bases fit TRBD2. V dropped 5 bases and J dropped 0; count of bases not matched to a gene: 5. This CDR3 has 15 residues. Germline-derived CDR1 and CDR2 are PRHDT and FYEKMQ (reference sequence).